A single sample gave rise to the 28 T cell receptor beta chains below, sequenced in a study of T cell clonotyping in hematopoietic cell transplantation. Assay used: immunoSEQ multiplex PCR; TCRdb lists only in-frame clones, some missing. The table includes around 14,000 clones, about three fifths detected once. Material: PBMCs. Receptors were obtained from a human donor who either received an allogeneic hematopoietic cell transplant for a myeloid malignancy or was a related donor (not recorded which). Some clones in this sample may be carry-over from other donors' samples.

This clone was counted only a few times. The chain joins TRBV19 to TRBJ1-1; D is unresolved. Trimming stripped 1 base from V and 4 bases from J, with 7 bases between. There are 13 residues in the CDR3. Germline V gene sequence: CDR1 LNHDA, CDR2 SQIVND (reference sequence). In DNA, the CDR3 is TGTGCCAGTAGTATAGGAATTGCCACTGAAGCTTTCTTT. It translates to CASSIGIATEAFF. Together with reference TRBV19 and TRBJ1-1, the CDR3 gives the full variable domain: DGGITQSPKYLFRKEGQNVTLSCEQNLNHDAMYWYRQDPGQGLRLIYYSQIVNDFQKGDIAEGYSVSREKKESFPLTVTSAQKNPTAFYLCASSIGIATEAFFGQGTRLTVV.

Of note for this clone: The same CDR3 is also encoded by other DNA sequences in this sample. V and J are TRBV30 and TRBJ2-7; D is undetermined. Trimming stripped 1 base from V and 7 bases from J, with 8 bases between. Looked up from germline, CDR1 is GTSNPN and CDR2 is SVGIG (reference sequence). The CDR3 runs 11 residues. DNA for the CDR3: TGTGCCTGGAGTGGTCAATATGAGCAGTACTTC. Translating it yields CAWSGQYEQYF.

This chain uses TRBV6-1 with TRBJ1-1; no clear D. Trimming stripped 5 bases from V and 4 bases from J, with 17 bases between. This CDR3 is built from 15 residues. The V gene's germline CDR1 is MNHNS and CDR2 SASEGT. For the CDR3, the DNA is TGTGCCAGCAGTACGAGAAACACCCCAGGCACTGAAGCTTTCTTT. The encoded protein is CASSTRNTPGTEAFF.

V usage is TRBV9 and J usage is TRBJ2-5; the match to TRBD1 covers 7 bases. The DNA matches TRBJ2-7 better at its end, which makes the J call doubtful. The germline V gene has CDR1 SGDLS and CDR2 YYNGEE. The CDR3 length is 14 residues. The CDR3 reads CASSVAGGRYEQYF. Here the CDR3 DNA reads TGTGCCAGCAGCGTAGCAGGGGGTCGTTACGAGCAGTACTTC.

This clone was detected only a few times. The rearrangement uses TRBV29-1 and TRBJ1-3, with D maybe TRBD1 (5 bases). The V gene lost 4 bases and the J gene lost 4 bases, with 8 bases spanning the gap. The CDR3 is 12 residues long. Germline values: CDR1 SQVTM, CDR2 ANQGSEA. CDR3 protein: CSVAGTGNTIYF. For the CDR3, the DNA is TGCAGCGTTGCAGGGACCGGAAACACCATATATTTT.

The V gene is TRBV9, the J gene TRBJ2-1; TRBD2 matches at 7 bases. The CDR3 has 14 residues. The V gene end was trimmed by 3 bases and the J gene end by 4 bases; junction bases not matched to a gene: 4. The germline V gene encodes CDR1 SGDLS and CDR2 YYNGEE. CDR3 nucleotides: TGTGCCAGCAGCGAACTAGCGACTTACAATGAGCAGTTCTTC. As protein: CASSELATYNEQFF.

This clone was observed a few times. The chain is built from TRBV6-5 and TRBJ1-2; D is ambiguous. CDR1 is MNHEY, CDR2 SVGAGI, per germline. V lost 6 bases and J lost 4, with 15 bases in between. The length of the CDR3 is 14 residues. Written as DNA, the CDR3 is TGTGCCAGCAGCCCCCATACAGACGGCTATGGCTACACCTTC. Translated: CASSPHTDGYGYTF.

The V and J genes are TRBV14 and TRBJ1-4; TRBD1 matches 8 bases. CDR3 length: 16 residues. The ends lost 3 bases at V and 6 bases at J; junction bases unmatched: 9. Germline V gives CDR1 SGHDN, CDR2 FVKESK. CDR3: CASSQTGERGYEKLFF. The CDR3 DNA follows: TGTGCCAGCAGCCAGACAGGGGAACGGGGGTATGAAAAACTGTTTTTT.

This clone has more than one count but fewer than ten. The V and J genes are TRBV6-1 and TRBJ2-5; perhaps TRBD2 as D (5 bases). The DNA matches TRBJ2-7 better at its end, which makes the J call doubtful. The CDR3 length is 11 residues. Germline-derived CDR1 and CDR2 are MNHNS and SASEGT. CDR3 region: CASSRGYEQYF. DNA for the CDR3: TGTGCCAGCTCCCGGGGCTACGAGCAGTACTTC.

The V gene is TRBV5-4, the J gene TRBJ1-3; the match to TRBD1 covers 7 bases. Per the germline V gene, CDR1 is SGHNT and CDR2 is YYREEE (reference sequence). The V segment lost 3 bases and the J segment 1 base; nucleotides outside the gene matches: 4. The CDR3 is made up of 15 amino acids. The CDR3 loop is CASSSGTASGNTIYF. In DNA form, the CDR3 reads TGTGCCAGCAGCTCCGGGACAGCTTCTGGAAACACCATATATTTT.

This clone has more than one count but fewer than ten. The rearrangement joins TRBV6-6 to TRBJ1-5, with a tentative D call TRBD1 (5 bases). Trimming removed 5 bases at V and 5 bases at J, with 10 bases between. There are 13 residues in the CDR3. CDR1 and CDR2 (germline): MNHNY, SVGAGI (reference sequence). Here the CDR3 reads CASSTQGYQPQHF. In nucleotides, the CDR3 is TGTGCCAGCAGTACTCAGGGATATCAGCCCCAGCATTTT.

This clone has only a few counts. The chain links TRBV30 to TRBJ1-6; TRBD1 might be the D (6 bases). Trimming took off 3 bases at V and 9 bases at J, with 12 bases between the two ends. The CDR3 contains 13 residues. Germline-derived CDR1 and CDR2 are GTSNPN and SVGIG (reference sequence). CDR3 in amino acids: CAWSSGGASPLHF. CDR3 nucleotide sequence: TGTGCCTGGAGCAGCGGGGGGGCTTCACCCCTCCACTTT.

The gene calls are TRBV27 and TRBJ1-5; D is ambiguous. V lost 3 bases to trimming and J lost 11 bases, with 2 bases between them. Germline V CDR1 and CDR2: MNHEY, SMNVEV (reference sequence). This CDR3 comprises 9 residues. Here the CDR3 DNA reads TGTGCCAGCAGTTTGGCCCAGCATTTT. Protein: CASSLAQHF.

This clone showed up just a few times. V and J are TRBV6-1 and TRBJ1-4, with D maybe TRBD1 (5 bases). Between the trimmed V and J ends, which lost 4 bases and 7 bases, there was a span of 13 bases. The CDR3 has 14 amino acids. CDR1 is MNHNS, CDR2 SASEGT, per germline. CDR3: CASSARRGGEKLFF. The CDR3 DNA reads TGTGCCAGCAGTGCGCGACGGGGCGGTGAAAAACTGTTTTTT.

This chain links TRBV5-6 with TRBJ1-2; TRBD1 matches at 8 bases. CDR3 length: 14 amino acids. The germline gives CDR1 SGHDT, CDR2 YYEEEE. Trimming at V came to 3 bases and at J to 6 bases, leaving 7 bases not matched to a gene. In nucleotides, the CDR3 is TGTGCCAGCAGCTCGGGGACAGGTAATGATGGCTACACCTTC. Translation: CASSSGTGNDGYTF.

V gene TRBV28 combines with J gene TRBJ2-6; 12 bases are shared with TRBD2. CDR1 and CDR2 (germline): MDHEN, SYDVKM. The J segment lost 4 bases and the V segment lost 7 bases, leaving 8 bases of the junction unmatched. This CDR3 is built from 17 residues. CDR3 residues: CASTPSGRALGANVLTF. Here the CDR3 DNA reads TGTGCCAGCACCCCTAGCGGGAGGGCCCTGGGGGCCAACGTCCTGACTTTC.

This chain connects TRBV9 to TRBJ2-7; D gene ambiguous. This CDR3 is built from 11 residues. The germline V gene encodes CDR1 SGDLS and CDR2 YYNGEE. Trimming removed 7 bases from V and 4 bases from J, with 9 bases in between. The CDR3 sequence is CASLTGYEQYF. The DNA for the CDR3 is TGTGCCAGCCTCACGGGTTACGAGCAGTACTTC.

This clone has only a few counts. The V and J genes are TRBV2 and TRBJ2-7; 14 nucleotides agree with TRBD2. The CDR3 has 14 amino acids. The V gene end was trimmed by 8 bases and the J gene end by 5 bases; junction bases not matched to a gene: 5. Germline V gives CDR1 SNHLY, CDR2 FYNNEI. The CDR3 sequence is CASRRLAGGNEQYF. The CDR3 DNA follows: TGTGCCAGCCGCCGACTAGCGGGAGGGAACGAGCAGTACTTC.

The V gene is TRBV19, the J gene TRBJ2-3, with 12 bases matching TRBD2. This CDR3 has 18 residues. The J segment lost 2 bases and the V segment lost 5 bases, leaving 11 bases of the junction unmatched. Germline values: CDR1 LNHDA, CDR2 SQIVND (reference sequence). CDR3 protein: CASSFGPTSGGPTDTQYF. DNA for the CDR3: TGTGCCAGTAGTTTCGGGCCTACTAGCGGGGGGCCCACAGATACGCAGTATTTT.

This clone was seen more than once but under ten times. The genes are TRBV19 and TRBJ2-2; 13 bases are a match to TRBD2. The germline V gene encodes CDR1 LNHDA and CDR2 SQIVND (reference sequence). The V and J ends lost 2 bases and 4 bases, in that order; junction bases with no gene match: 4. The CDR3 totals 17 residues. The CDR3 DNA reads TGTGCCAGTAGTATAACTAGCGGGAGGGCGTTCACCGGGGAGCTGTTTTTT. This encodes CASSITSGRAFTGELFF.

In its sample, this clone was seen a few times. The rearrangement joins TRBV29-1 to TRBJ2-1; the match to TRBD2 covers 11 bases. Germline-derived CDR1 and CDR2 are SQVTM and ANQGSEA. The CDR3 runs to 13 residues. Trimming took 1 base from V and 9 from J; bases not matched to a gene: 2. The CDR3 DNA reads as TGCAGCGTTGAAGGACTAGCGGGAAGTGAGCAGTTCTTC. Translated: CSVEGLAGSEQFF.

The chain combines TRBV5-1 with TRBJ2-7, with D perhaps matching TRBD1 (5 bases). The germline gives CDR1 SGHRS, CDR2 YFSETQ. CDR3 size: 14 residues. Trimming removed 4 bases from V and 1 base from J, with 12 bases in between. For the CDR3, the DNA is TGCGCCAGCAGCCGGAATCGACAGTCCTACGAGCAGTACTTC. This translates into CASSRNRQSYEQYF.

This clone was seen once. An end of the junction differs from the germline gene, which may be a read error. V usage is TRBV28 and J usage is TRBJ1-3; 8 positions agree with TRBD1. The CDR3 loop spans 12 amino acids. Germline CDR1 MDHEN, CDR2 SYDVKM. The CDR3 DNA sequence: TGTGCCAGCAGTGCTCCGATTCAGGACAGGGTGTTT. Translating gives CASSAPIQDRVF.

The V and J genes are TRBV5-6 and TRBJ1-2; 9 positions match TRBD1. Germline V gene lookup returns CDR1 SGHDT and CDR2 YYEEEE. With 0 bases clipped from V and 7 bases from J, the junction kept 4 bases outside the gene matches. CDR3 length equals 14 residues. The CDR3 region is CASSLGTGAVGYTF. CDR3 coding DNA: TGTGCCAGCAGCTTGGGGACAGGGGCTGTTGGCTACACCTTC.

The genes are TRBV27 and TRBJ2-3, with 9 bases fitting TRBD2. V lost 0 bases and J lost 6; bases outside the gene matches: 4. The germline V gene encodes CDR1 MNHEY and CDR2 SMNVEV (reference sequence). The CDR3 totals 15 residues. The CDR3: CASSLSPGLADTQYF. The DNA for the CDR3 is TGTGCCAGCAGTTTATCCCCCGGACTAGCGGATACGCAGTATTTT.

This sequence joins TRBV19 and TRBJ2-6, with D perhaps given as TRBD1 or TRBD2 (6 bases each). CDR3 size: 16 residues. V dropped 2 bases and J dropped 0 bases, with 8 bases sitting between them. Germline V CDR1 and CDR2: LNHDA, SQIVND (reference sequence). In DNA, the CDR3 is TGTGCCAGTAGTATAAGGGGGGTCTCTGGGGCCAACGTCCTGACTTTC. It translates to CASSIRGVSGANVLTF.

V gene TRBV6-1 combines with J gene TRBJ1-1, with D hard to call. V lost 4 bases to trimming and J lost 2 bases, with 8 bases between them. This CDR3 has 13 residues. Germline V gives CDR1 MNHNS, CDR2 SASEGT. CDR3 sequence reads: CASSAFINTEAFF. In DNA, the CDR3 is TGTGCCAGCAGTGCTTTTATCAACACTGAAGCTTTCTTT.

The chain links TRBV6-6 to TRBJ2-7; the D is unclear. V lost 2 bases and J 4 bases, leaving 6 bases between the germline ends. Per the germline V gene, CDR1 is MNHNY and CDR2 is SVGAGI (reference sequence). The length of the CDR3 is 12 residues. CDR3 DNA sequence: TGTGCCAGCAGTTACGACGAATACGAGCAGTACTTC. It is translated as CASSYDEYEQYF.